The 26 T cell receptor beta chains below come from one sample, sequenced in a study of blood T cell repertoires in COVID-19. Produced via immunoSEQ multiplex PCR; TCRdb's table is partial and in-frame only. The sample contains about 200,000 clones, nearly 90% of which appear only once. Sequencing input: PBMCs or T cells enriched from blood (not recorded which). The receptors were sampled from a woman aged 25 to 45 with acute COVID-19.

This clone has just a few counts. The CDR3 bases are TGTGCCACCCTCAGGGCAGGCCTTGAGCAGTTCTTC. It yields the protein CATLRAGLEQFF. The V gene is TRBV6-5, the J gene TRBJ2-1, with D possibly matching TRBD1 (5 bases). The CDR3 spans 12 residues. Deletions cut 10 bases from V and 9 bases from J, with 16 bases between. Germline V gene sequence: CDR1 MNHEY, CDR2 SVGAGI.

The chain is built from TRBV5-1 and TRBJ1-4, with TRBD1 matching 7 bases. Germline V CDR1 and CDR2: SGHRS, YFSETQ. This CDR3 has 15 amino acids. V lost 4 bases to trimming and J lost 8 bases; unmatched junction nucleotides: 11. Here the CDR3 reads CASSTGQAEGEKLFF. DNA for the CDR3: TGCGCCAGCAGCACCGGACAGGCCGAAGGGGAAAAACTGTTTTTT.

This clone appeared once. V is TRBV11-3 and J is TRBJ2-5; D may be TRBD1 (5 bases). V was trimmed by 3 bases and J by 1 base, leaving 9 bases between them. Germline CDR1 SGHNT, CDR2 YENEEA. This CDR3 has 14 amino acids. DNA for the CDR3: TGTGCCAGCAGCTTCGGTACAGGCCAAGAGACCCAGTACTTC. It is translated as CASSFGTGQETQYF.

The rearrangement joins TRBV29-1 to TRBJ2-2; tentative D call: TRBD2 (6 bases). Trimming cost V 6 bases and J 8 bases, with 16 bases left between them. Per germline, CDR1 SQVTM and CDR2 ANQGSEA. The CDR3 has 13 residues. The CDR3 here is CSVPRGRQGELFF. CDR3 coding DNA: TGCAGCGTCCCCCGGGGGAGACAGGGGGAGCTGTTTTTT.

This CDR3 reads CATGHRVYNSPLHF. The CDR3 DNA reads TGTGCCACCGGCCACAGGGTCTATAATTCACCCCTCCACTTT. The chain links TRBV19 to TRBJ1-6, with a possible D match to TRBD1 (6 bases). The CDR3 consists of 14 residues. From germline, CDR1 is LNHDA and CDR2 SQIVND (reference sequence). Trimming removed 10 bases at V and 3 bases at J, with 13 bases between.

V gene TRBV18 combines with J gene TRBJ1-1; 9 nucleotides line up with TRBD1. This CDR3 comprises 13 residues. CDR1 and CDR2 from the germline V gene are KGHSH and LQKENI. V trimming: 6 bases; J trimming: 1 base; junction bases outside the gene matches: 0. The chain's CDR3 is CASSGQGNTEAFF. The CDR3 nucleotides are TGTGCCAGCTCGGGACAGGGGAACACTGAAGCTTTCTTT.

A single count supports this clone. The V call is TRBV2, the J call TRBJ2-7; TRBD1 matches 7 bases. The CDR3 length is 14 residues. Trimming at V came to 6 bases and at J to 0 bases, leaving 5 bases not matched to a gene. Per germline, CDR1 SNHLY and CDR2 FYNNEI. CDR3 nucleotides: TGTGCCAGCAGCTCACAGGGGTTCTCCTACGAGCAGTACTTC. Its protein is CASSSQGFSYEQYF. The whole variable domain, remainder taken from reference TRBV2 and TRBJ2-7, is EPEVTQTPSHQVTQMGQEVILRCVPISNHLYFYWYRQILGQKVEFLVSFYNNEISEKSEIFDDQFSVERPDGSNFTLKIRSTKLEDSAMYFCASSSQGFSYEQYFGPGTRLTVT.

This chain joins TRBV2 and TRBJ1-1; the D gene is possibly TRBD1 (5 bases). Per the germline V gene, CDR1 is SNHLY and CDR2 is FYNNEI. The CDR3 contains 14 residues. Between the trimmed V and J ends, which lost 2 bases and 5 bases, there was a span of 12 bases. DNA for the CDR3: TGTGCCAGCAGTGAATTTGGCCAGGGAACTGAAGCTTTCTTT. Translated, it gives CASSEFGQGTEAFF.

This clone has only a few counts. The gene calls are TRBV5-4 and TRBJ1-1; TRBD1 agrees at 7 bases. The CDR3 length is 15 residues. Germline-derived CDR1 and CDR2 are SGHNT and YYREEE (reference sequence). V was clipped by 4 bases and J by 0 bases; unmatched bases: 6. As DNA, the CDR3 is TGTGCCAGCAGCATGGGGGACAGATTGAACACTGAAGCTTTCTTT. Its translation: CASSMGDRLNTEAFF.

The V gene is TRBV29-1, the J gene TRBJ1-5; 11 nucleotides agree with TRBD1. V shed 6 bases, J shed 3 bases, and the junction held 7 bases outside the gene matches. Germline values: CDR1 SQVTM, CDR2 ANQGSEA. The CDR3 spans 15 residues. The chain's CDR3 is CSVGEGQGVNQPQHF. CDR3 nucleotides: TGCAGCGTCGGAGAGGGACAGGGGGTCAATCAGCCCCAGCATTTT.

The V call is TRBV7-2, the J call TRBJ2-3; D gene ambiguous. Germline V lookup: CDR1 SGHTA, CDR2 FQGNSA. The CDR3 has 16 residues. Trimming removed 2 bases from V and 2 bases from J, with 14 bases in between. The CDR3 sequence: CASSLLARPVTDTQYF. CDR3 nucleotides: TGTGCCAGCAGCTTACTGGCCAGGCCGGTCACAGATACGCAGTATTTT.

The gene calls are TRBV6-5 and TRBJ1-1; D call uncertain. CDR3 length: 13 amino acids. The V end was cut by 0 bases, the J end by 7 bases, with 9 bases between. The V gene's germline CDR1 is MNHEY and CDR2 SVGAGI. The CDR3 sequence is CASSYSYHFEAFF. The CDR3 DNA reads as TGTGCCAGCAGTTACTCGTATCACTTTGAAGCTTTCTTT.

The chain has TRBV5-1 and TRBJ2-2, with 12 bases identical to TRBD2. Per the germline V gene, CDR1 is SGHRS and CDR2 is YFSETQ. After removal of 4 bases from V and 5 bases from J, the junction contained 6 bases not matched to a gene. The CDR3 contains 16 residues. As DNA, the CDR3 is TGCGCCAGCAGCCCGACTAGCGGGGGAAGTACCGGGGAGCTGTTTTTT. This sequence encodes CASSPTSGGSTGELFF.

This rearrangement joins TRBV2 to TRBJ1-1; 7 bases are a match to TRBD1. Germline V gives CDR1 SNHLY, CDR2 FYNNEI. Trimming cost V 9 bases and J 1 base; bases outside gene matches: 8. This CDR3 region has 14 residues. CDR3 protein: CARETGRQNTEAFF. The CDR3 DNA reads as TGTGCCAGGGAGACAGGGAGGCAGAACACTGAAGCTTTCTTT.

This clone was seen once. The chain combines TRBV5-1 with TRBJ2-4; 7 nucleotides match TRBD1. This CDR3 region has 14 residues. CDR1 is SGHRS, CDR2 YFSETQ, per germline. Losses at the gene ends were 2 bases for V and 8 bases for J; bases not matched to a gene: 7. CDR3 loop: CASSFSGTADIQYF. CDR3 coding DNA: TGCGCCAGCAGCTTTTCCGGGACAGCGGACATTCAGTACTTC.

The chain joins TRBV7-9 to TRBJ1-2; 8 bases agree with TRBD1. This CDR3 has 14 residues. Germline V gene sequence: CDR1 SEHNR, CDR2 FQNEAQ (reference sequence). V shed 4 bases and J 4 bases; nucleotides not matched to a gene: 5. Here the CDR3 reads CASSWTGIGYGYTF. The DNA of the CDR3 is TGTGCCAGCAGCTGGACAGGGATTGGCTATGGCTACACCTTC.

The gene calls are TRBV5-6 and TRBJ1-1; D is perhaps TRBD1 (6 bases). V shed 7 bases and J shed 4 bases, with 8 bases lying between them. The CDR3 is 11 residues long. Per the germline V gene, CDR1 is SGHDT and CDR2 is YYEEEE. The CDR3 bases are TGTGCCAGCTGGGGGCCCACTGAAGCTTTCTTT. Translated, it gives CASWGPTEAFF. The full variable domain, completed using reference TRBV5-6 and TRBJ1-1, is DAGVTQSPTHLIKTRGQQVTLRCSPKSGHDTVSWYQQALGQGPQFIFQYYEEEERQRGNFPDRFSGHQFPNYSSELNVNALLLGDSALYLCASWGPTEAFFGQGTRLTVV.

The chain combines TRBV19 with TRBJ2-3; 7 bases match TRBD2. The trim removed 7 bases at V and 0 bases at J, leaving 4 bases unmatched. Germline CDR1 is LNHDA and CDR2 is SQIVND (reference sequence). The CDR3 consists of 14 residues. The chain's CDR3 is CASMERGSTDTQYF. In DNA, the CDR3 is TGTGCCAGTATGGAGCGGGGTAGCACAGATACGCAGTATTTT.

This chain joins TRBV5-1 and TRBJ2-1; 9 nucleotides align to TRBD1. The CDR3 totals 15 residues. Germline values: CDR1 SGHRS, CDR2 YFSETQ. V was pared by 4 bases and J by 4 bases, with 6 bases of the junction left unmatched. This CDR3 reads CASSRGQGLYNEQFF. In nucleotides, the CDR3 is TGCGCCAGCAGCCGGGGACAGGGCCTTTACAATGAGCAGTTCTTC.

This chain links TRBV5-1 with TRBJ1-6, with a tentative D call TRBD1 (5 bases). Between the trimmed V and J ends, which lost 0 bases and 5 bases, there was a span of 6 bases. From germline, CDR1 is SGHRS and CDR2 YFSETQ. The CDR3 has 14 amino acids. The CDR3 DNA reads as TGCGCCAGCAGCTTGGCCAGGGATAATTCACCCCTCCACTTT. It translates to CASSLARDNSPLHF. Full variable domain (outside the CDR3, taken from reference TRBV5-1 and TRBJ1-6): KAGVTQTPRYLIKTRGQQVTLSCSPISGHRSVSWYQQTPGQGLQFLFEYFSETQRNKGNFPGRFSGRQFSNSRSEMNVSTLELGDSALYLCASSLARDNSPLHFGNGTRLTVT.

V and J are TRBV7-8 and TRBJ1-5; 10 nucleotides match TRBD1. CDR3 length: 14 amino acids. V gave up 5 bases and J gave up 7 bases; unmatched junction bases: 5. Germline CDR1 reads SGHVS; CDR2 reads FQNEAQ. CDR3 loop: CASSADRGRQPQHF. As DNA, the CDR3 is TGTGCCAGCAGCGCGGACAGGGGGAGGCAGCCCCAGCATTTT.

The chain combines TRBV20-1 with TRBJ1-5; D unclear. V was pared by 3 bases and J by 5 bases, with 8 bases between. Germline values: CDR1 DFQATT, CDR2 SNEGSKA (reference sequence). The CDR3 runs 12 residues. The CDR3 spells CSASVRDQPQHF. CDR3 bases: TGCAGTGCTAGTGTGAGAGATCAGCCCCAGCATTTT.

CDR3 residues: CASSLVANTEAFF. The CDR3 DNA reads TGTGCCAGCAGCTTAGTAGCGAACACTGAAGCTTTCTTT. J is TRBJ1-1 and V is TRBV7-9, with D uncertain. This CDR3 region has 13 residues. Germline-derived CDR1 and CDR2 are SEHNR and FQNEAQ (reference sequence). V was trimmed by 1 base and J by 1 base, leaving 4 bases between them.

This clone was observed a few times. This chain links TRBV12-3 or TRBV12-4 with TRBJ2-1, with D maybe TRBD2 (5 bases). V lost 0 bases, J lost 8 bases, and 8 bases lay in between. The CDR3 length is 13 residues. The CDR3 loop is CASSLARGDEQFF. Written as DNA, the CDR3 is TGTGCCAGCAGTTTAGCCCGGGGAGATGAGCAGTTCTTC.

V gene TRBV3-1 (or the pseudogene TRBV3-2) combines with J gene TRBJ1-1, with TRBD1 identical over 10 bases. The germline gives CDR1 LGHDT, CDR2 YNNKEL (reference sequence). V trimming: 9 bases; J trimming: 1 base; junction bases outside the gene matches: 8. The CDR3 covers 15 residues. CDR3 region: CASKARDRGNTEAFF. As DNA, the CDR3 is TGTGCCAGTAAGGCCCGGGACAGGGGGAACACTGAAGCTTTCTTT.

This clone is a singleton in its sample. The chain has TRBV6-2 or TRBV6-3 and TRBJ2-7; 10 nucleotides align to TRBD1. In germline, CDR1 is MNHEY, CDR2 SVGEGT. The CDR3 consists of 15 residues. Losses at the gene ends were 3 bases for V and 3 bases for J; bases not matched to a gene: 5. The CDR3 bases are TGTGCCAGCAGTTATGGACAGGGGGATATCTACGAGCAGTACTTC. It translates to CASSYGQGDIYEQYF.